A single sample is the source of the 31 T cell receptor beta chains below, sequenced in a study of neoadjuvant anti-PD-1 for oral cavity cancer. The repertoire was sequenced with immunoSEQ multiplex PCR; TCRdb's copy has only in-frame clones and lacks some. The table has 20,000 to 30,000 clones, 25% to 30% seen once. Time point of the sample: after neoadjuvant nivolumab, at surgical resection. The material sequenced was tumor tissue, taken after nivolumab (anti-PD-1) treatment. The receptors here all came from a person aged 35-79 years with oral cavity squamous cell carcinoma.

The chain has TRBV28 and TRBJ2-7, with no clear D. The CDR3 runs to 16 residues. Looked up from germline, CDR1 is MDHEN and CDR2 is SYDVKM. V was trimmed by 5 bases and J by 3 bases, leaving 20 bases between them. CDR3 in DNA: TGTGCCAGCAGTAACCCCCGGGCCAAAAACCTCTACGAGCAGTACTTC. Translated: CASSNPRAKNLYEQYF.

This clone has a handful of counts. The genes are TRBV6-6 and TRBJ1-2, with TRBD1 identical over 12 bases. CDR1 is MNHNY and CDR2 is SVGAGI in the germline V gene (reference sequence). V gave up 0 bases and J gave up 8 bases; unmatched junction bases: 7. The CDR3 runs 16 residues. In DNA form, the CDR3 reads TGTGCCAGCAGTTACTCGGGACAGGGGGCGCGTCGGGGCTACACCTTC. It specifies CASSYSGQGARRGYTF.

V and J are TRBV7-9 and TRBJ1-1; D not resolved. Trimming took off 4 bases at V and 5 bases at J, with 14 bases between the two ends. The CDR3 is made up of 14 amino acids. Per the germline V gene, CDR1 is SEHNR and CDR2 is FQNEAQ (reference sequence). The CDR3 here is CASSSLRGGTEAFF. The CDR3 region has the DNA TGTGCCAGCAGCTCTCTACGGGGAGGGACTGAAGCTTTCTTT. The variable domain in full, with the rest retrieved from reference TRBV7-9 and TRBJ1-1, is DTGVSQNPRHKITKRGQNVTFRCDPISEHNRLYWYRQTLGQGPEFLTYFQNEAQLEKSRLLSDRFSAERPKGSFSTLEIQRTEQGDSAMYLCASSSLRGGTEAFFGQGTRLTVV.

This sequence joins TRBV13 and TRBJ2-2; 8 positions agree with TRBD1. Germline V CDR1 and CDR2: PRHDT, FYEKMQ (reference sequence). The CDR3 extends over 14 amino acids. The V and J ends lost 5 bases and 6 bases, in that order; junction bases with no gene match: 5. The CDR3 loop is CASSPGGWAGELFF. CDR3 nucleotide sequence: TGTGCCAGCAGCCCAGGGGGCTGGGCCGGGGAGCTGTTTTTT.

This clone occurred many times. This rearrangement joins TRBV4-2 to TRBJ2-1; 7 bases agree with TRBD2. The CDR3 consists of 13 residues. With 1 base clipped from V and 10 bases from J, the junction kept 4 bases outside the gene matches. The V gene's germline CDR1 is LGHNA and CDR2 YNFKEQ. CDR3 loop: CASSQGDGGEQFF. CDR3 in DNA: TGTGCCAGCAGCCAAGGTGACGGGGGGGAGCAGTTCTTC.

This clone has a count of ten or more. CDR3 residues: CASSVSWRSGANVLTF. CDR3 coding DNA: TGTGCCAGCAGTGTGTCTTGGAGATCTGGGGCCAACGTCCTGACTTTC. The chain uses TRBV27 and TRBJ2-6, with unresolved D. The CDR3 spans 16 residues. The germline gives CDR1 MNHEY, CDR2 SMNVEV (reference sequence). V was clipped by 5 bases and J by 1 base, with 12 bases between them.

The chain couples TRBV5-6 to TRBJ1-2; the match to TRBD1 covers 7 bases. CDR1 SGHDT and CDR2 YYEEEE come from the germline V gene. The CDR3 extends over 16 amino acids. V lost 3 bases to trimming and J lost 8 bases; unmatched junction nucleotides: 16. CDR3 sequence reads: CASSSPTGLSGDGYTF. CDR3 nucleotide sequence: TGTGCCAGCAGCTCGCCGACAGGGCTAAGTGGGGACGGCTACACCTTC.

CDR3 coding DNA: TGTGCCAGCAGCTTGGCCCCGGGGGCAGAGACCCAGTACTTC. It codes for CASSLAPGAETQYF. The chain combines TRBV5-4 with TRBJ2-5; D assignment may be TRBD1 or TRBD2 (6 bases each). Looked up from germline, CDR1 is SGHNT and CDR2 is YYREEE (reference sequence). V lost 0 bases and J lost 4, with 10 bases in between. The CDR3 length is 14 residues.

The chain combines TRBV5-4 with TRBJ2-2, with 11 bases matching TRBD1. The germline V gene encodes CDR1 SGHNT and CDR2 YYREEE (reference sequence). J lost 6 bases, V lost 4 bases, and 5 bases had no gene match. This CDR3 region has 15 residues. This CDR3 is CASSRTGGDAGELFF. CDR3 in DNA: TGTGCCAGCAGCCGGACAGGGGGCGATGCCGGGGAGCTGTTTTTT.

The V call is TRBV11-2, the J call TRBJ2-1; tentative D call: TRBD2 (5 bases). Trimming shortened V by 6 bases and J by 0 bases, and 6 bases separated the two germline ends. Germline CDR1 reads SGHAT; CDR2 reads FQNNGV. This CDR3 is built from 13 residues. Written as DNA, the CDR3 is TGTGCCAGCAGTAGCGACTCCTACAATGAGCAGTTCTTC. Residues: CASSSDSYNEQFF.

V and J are TRBV27 and TRBJ2-5; D is possibly TRBD2 (6 bases). The length of the CDR3 is 14 residues. The V gene lost 3 bases and the J gene lost 6 bases, with 14 bases spanning the gap. Germline V gives CDR1 MNHEY, CDR2 SMNVEV (reference sequence). DNA of the CDR3: TGTGCCAGCAGTTTTGCGGGGAATAGAAAGACCCAGTACTTC. Translated, it gives CASSFAGNRKTQYF.

This clone was counted only a few times. The chain recombines TRBV6-5 with TRBJ2-7; the match to TRBD2 covers 8 bases. The CDR3 loop spans 15 amino acids. Germline loops: CDR1 MNHEY, CDR2 SVGAGI. With 4 bases clipped from V and 2 bases from J, the junction kept 7 bases outside the gene matches. The CDR3 region is CASSSDTSGPYEQYF. The CDR3 coding sequence is TGTGCCAGCAGTTCGGACACTAGCGGTCCCTACGAGCAGTACTTC.

The chain employs TRBV11-2 and TRBJ1-5, with a tentative D call TRBD1 (5 bases). V lost 5 bases and J lost 4, with 9 bases in between. The CDR3 length is 13 residues. The germline V gene has CDR1 SGHAT and CDR2 FQNNGV. DNA of the CDR3: TGTGCCAGCAGCCTCGACAGAAATCAGCCCCAGCATTTT. Translation gives CASSLDRNQPQHF. The whole variable domain, remainder taken from reference TRBV11-2 and TRBJ1-5, is EAGVAQSPRYKIIEKRQSVAFWCNPISGHATLYWYQQILGQGPKLLIQFQNNGVVDDSQLPKDRFSAERLKGVDSTLKIQPAKLEDSAVYLCASSLDRNQPQHFGDGTRLSIL.

This clone occurred a few times. The chain employs TRBV28 and TRBJ2-7, with 7 bases lining up with TRBD1. The germline V gene has CDR1 MDHEN and CDR2 SYDVKM. The V gene end was trimmed by 6 bases and the J gene end by 3 bases; junction bases not matched to a gene: 8. The CDR3 extends over 14 amino acids. The CDR3 here is CASSRTRTGYEQYF. The CDR3 DNA is TGTGCCAGCAGCCGGACCCGGACAGGCTACGAGCAGTACTTC.

The CDR3 here is CASSVALLGGYTF. The CDR3, as DNA: TGTGCCAGCAGCGTAGCCTTGCTTGGAGGCTACACCTTC. The chain links TRBV9 to TRBJ1-2; D not resolved. The V and J ends lost 0 bases and 8 bases respectively, with 11 bases between them. CDR3 length: 13 residues. Germline loops: CDR1 SGDLS, CDR2 YYNGEE.

By sample share, this clone is large. The chain joins TRBV6-6 to TRBJ2-4; D may be TRBD1 (6 bases). With 6 bases removed from V and 8 bases from J, the gap between germline ends came to 17 bases. Germline V CDR1 and CDR2: MNHNY, SVGAGI (reference sequence). CDR3 length equals 14 residues. The chain's CDR3 is CASSRGPDRYIQYF. For the CDR3, the DNA is TGTGCCAGCAGCCGAGGGCCGGACAGATACATTCAGTACTTC.

DNA for the CDR3: TGTGCCAGCAGTTACCAAGGGGGGTCGGGGGACGGCTACACCTTC. Its translation: CASSYQGGSGDGYTF. The chain uses TRBV6-6 and TRBJ1-2, with a tentative D call TRBD1 (6 bases). The CDR3 loop spans 15 amino acids. V was shortened by 2 bases and J by 8 bases, with 18 bases between the two germline ends. Looked up from germline, CDR1 is MNHNY and CDR2 is SVGAGI (reference sequence).

The V call is TRBV5-1, the J call TRBJ1-1, with a possible D match to TRBD1 (5 bases). The CDR3 loop spans 15 amino acids. Trimming stripped 2 bases from V and 6 bases from J, with 17 bases between. In germline, CDR1 is SGHRS, CDR2 YFSETQ. In DNA, the CDR3 is TGCGCCAGCAGCTTTACCGTCAGGGCGTGGGCTGAAGCTTTCTTT. It is translated as CASSFTVRAWAEAFF.

The DNA of the CDR3 is TGTGCCAGCAGCGAATGGGGACAGCGTAACTATGGCTACACCTTC. Protein: CASSEWGQRNYGYTF. The chain employs TRBV9 and TRBJ1-2; 7 bases are a match to TRBD1. Germline trimming cut 3 bases from V and 1 base from J; bases unmatched to any gene: 6. Germline CDR1 is SGDLS and CDR2 is YYNGEE. The CDR3 is 15 residues long.

V usage is TRBV4-1 and J usage is TRBJ1-5; D is uncertain. V was shortened by 1 base and J by 0 bases, with 7 bases between the two germline ends. Germline V gives CDR1 MGHRA, CDR2 YSYEKL. The CDR3 spans 15 residues. This CDR3 reads CASSQGWYSNQPQHF. The CDR3 DNA reads TGCGCCAGCAGCCAAGGCTGGTATAGCAATCAGCCCCAGCATTTT.

This clone has more than one count but fewer than ten. The chain joins TRBV27 to TRBJ2-2; D gene ambiguous. Per germline, CDR1 MNHEY and CDR2 SMNVEV (reference sequence). This CDR3 is built from 16 residues. Between the trimmed V and J ends, which lost 5 bases and 7 bases, there was a span of 20 bases. In DNA form, the CDR3 reads TGTGCCAGCAGTGACCGGCCGAGAGTGGATCACGGGGAGCTGTTTTTT. This gives the protein CASSDRPRVDHGELFF.

This rearrangement joins TRBV19 to TRBJ1-5; D remains ambiguous. V was cut by 7 bases and J by 0 bases, with 7 bases left in between. The germline V gene has CDR1 LNHDA and CDR2 SQIVND (reference sequence). The CDR3 loop spans 13 amino acids. The CDR3 is CASKDDSNQPQHF. CDR3 in DNA: TGTGCCAGTAAGGACGATAGCAATCAGCCCCAGCATTTT.

The chain recombines TRBV27 with TRBJ2-7; D may match TRBD1 or TRBD2 (5 bases each). Germline lookup yields CDR1 MNHEY and CDR2 SMNVEV (reference sequence). The germline V and J ends were trimmed by 5 bases and 3 bases, with 17 bases remaining between them. The CDR3 is 15 residues long. The CDR3: CASSLTGTYVYEQYF. DNA of the CDR3: TGTGCCAGCAGTCTCACCGGGACCTACGTCTACGAGCAGTACTTC.

This clone counts as medium-sized. CDR3 sequence: CASTRGQADTQYF. CDR3 sequence (DNA): TGCGCCAGCACTCGGGGGCAAGCAGATACGCAGTATTTT. The V gene is TRBV10-2, the J gene TRBJ2-3; D assignment may be TRBD1 or TRBD2 (6 bases each). CDR3 length: 13 residues. Germline CDR1 WSHSY, CDR2 SAAADI. V was pared by 7 bases and J by 4 bases, with 12 bases between.

The V gene is TRBV29-1, the J gene TRBJ2-1; 11 bases are shared with TRBD2. V shed 6 bases and J 5 bases; nucleotides not matched to a gene: 6. CDR3 length equals 14 residues. Germline V CDR1 and CDR2: SQVTM, ANQGSEA. CDR3 in DNA: TGCAGCGTCGCTAGCGGGAGGACCCACAATGAGCAGTTCTTC. Its protein is CSVASGRTHNEQFF.

The genes are TRBV19 and TRBJ1-2; D is unresolved. Germline V gene data show CDR1 as LNHDA and CDR2 as SQIVND (reference sequence). This CDR3 contains 15 residues. Trimming shortened V by 6 bases and J by 5 bases, and 19 bases separated the two germline ends. The CDR3 loop reads CASSPGNFSPYGYTF. As DNA, the CDR3 is TGTGCCAGTAGCCCGGGGAACTTTAGCCCGTATGGCTACACCTTC.

The V call is TRBV7-6, the J call TRBJ1-5; a weak D match, TRBD1 (6 bases). The CDR3 loop spans 14 amino acids. CDR1 is SGHVS, CDR2 FNYEAQ, per germline. The V end was cut by 5 bases, the J end by 7 bases, with 15 bases between. In nucleotides, the CDR3 is TGTGCCAGCAGCCAGGGCAGGGGAGACCAGCCCCAGCATTTT. Residues: CASSQGRGDQPQHF.

The rearrangement uses TRBV18 and TRBJ2-7, with 7 bases lining up with TRBD2. The CDR3 extends over 16 amino acids. Germline CDR1 and CDR2: KGHSH and LQKENI. J was trimmed by 0 bases and V by 6 bases; bases with no gene match: 11. CDR3 in amino acids: CASSGGVLAASYEQYF. The CDR3 DNA sequence: TGTGCCAGCTCGGGGGGGGTGTTGGCGGCCTCCTACGAGCAGTACTTC.

This clone has just a few counts. The chain links TRBV29-1 to TRBJ2-5; tentatively, D is TRBD2 (5 bases). Germline assignment: CDR1 SQVTM and CDR2 ANQGSEA. The CDR3 is made up of 10 amino acids. Trimming pared 7 bases from V and 2 bases from J, leaving 5 bases between. CDR3: CSGGQETQYF. CDR3 nucleotide sequence: TGCAGCGGCGGGCAAGAGACCCAGTACTTC.

The sample holds many counts of this clone. V and J are TRBV28 and TRBJ1-2; no definite D call. Per the germline V gene, CDR1 is MDHEN and CDR2 is SYDVKM. This CDR3 contains 11 residues. Trimming removed 3 bases from V and 7 bases from J, with 6 bases in between. The CDR3 DNA reads TGTGCCAGCAGTTTCTCCCGTGGCTACACCTTC. It yields the protein CASSFSRGYTF.

The genes are TRBV7-9 and TRBJ2-6; D is uncertain. Germline loops: CDR1 SEHNR, CDR2 FQNEAQ (reference sequence). The CDR3 totals 15 residues. Trimming stripped 2 bases from V and 0 bases from J, with 5 bases between. CDR3 amino acids: CASSLIHSGANVLTF. As DNA, the CDR3 is TGTGCCAGCAGCTTAATCCACTCTGGGGCCAACGTCCTGACTTTC.